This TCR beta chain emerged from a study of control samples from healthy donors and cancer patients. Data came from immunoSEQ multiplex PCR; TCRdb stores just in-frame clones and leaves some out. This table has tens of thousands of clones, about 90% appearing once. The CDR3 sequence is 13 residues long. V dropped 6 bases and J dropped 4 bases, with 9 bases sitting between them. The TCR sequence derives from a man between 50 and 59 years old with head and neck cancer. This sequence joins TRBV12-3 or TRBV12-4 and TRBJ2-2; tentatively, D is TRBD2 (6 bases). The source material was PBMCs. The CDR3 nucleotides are TGTGCCAGCAGCGAAGCGGGCACCGGGGAGCTGTTTTTT. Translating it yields CASSEAGTGELFF.